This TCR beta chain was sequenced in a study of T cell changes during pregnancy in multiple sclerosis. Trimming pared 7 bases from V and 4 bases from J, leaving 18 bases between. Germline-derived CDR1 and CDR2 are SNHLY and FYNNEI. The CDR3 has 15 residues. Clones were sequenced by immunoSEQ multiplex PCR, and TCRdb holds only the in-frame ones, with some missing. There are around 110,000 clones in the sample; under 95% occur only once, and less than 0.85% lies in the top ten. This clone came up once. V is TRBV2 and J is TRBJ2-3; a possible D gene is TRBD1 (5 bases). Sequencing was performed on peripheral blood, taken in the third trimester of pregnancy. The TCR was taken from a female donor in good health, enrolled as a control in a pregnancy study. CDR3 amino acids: CASTPIGANPDTQYF. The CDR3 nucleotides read TGTGCCAGCACACCCATAGGGGCGAATCCAGATACGCAGTATTTT.